Sequencing of this T cell receptor beta chain was carried out in a study of regulatory T cells in long-lasting Graves disease. Sequencing libraries for TCR beta were prepared with iRepertoire HTBI primers and Arm-PCR of CDR3 regions. TCRdb reanalysed the multiplex PCR reads using MiXCR and keeps one entry per CDR3 protein. The sample includes around 250,000 distinct CDR3 sequences, under 20% of them seen just once. The germline gives CDR1 MNHEY, CDR2 SVGEGT. The CDR3 totals 16 residues. Trimming removed 5 bases from V and 3 bases from J, with 19 bases in between. Time point meaning: newly diagnosed GD, antithyroid drugs for less than 3 months. RNA extracted from PBMCs served as the sequencing template. The data also belong to a second study, concerning T cells in Graves' hyperthyroidism and ophthalmopathy.

The chain couples TRBV6-2 or TRBV6-3 to TRBJ1-2, with D possibly matching TRBD1 (5 bases). The sequencing used peripheral blood mononuclear cells (PBMCs), collected at new diagnosis, from a patient treated with antithyroid drugs. The receptor was derived from a woman under 40 with Graves disease. The CDR3 nucleotides are TGTGCCAGCAGTAAAGGGACCGCCGGGATATACTATGGCTACACCTTC. Its protein is CASSKGTAGIYYGYTF.